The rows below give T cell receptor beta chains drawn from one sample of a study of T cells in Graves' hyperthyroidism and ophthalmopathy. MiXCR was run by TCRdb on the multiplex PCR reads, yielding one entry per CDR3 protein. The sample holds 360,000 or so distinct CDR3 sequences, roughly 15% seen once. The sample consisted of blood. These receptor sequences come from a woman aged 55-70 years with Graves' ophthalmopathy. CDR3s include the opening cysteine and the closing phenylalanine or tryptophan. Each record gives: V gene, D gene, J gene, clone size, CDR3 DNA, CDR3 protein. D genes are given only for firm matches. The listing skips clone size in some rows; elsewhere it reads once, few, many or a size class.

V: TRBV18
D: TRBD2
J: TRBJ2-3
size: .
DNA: TGTGCCAGCTCAGCTAGCGGGAGGGCCGTAGATACGCAGTATTTT
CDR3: CASSASGRAVDTQYF

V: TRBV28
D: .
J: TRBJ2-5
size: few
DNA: TGTGCCAGCCTATACTCCCTGGGAGCAGGGGAGACCCAGTACTTC
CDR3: CASLYSLGAGETQYF

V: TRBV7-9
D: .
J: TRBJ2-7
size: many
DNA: TGTGCCAGCAGCACCCGCGGGGACTCCTACGAGCAGTACTTC
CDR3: CASSTRGDSYEQYF

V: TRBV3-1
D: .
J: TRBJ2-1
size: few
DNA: TGTGCCAGCAGCCGAGAAATCCTCCAGTTCTTC
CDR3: CASSREILQFF

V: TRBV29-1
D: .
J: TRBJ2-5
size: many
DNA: TGCAGCGTTGAAGTAGAGACCCAGTACTTC
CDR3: CSVEVETQYF

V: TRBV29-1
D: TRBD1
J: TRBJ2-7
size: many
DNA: TGCAGCGTGGAGGCGGGGGACAGGGGCGAGCAGTACTTC
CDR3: CSVEAGDRGEQYF

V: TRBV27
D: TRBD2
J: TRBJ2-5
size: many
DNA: TGTGCCAGCAGTTTAATTCCGGGACTAGCGGGAGTCAAGGAGACCCAGTACTTC
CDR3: CASSLIPGLAGVKETQYF

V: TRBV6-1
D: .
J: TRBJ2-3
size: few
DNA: TGTGCCAGCAGTGACCCGGGGGCCCACACAGATACGCAGTATTTT
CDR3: CASSDPGAHTDTQYF

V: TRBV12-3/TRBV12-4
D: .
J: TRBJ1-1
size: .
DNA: TGTGCCAACAGTTTACTAGCTGAAGCTTTCTTT
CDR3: CANSLLAEAFF

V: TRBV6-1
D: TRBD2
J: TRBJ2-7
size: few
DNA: TGTGCCAGCAGTCAAAAACCGGGACTAGCCTACTACGAGCAGTACTTC
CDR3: CASSQKPGLAYYEQYF

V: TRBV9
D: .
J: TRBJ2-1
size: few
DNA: TGTGCCAGCATCAAGACTAGCTCCTACAATGAGCAGTTCTTC
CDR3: CASIKTSSYNEQFF

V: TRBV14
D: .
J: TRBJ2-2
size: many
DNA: TGTGCCAGCAGCCAAGATTTAGGCACCGGGGAGCTGTTTTTT
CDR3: CASSQDLGTGELFF

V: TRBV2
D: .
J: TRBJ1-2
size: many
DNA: TGTGCCAGCAGTGGGGGTTCTGGCTACACCTTC
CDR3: CASSGGSGYTF

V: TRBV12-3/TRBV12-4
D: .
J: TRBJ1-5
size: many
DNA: TGTGCCAGCAGTTTGGGGATGTGGGGGATCCAGCCCCAGCATTTT
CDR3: CASSLGMWGIQPQHF

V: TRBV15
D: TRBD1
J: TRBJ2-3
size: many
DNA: TGTGCCACCAGCAGTCACTACCCGGGACAGGGCACAGATACGCAGTATTTT
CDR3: CATSSHYPGQGTDTQYF

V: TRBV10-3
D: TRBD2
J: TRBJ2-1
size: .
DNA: TGTGCCATCAGCTTACTCGGGGCTAGCGGGAGCGATGAGCAGTTCTTC
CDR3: CAISLLGASGSDEQFF

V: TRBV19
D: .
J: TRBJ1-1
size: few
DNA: TGTGCCAGTAGTATGGGTAGAGGAACTGAAGCTTTCTTT
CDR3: CASSMGRGTEAFF

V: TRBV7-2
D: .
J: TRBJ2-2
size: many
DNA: TGTGCCAGCATGCTCACGGTCGGCGTCACCGGGGAGCTGTTTTTT
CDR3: CASMLTVGVTGELFF

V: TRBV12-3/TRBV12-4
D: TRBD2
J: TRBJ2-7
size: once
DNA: TGTGCCAGCAGGATCAGCGGGAGGGCCCACGAGCAGTACTTC
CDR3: CASRISGRAHEQYF

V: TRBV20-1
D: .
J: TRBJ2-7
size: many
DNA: TGCAGTGCACGTCCGGGGACTCCCTACGAGCAGTACTTC
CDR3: CSARPGTPYEQYF

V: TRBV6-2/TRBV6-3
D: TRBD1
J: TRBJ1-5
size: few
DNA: TGTGCCAGCAGTTACGTGACAGGGGGCCTGTATAGCAATCAGCCCCAGCATTTT
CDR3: CASSYVTGGLYSNQPQHF

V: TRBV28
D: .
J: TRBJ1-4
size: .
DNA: TGTGCCAGCAGTTTCCCCGGGGCGGGGTATAGTAATGAAAAACTGTTTTTT
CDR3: CASSFPGAGYSNEKLFF

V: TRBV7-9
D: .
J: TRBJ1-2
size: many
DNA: TGTGCCAGCAGCCTACTGCAGGGGACCTATGGCTACACCTTC
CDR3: CASSLLQGTYGYTF

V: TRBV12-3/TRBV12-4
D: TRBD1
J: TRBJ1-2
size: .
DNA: TGTGCCAGCAGCATCGACAGGGGGACTGGCTACACCTTC
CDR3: CASSIDRGTGYTF

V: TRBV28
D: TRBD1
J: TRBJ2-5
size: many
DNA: TGTGCCAGCAGTTTAACCCCAGGGGGTTCCCAAGAGACCCAGTACTTC
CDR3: CASSLTPGGSQETQYF

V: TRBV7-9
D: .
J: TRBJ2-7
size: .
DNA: TGTGCCAGCAGCTCCGGCTATGGGGCGGATGAGCAGTACTTC
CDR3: CASSSGYGADEQYF

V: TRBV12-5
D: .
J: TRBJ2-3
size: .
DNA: TGTGCTAGTGGTTTGGTACGCGGGCGGGCAGATACGCAGTATTTT
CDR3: CASGLVRGRADTQYF

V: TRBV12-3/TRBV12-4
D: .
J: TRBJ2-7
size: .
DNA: TGTGCCAGCAATTCCAGGCTTGCTCGCGAGCAGTACTTC
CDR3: CASNSRLAREQYF

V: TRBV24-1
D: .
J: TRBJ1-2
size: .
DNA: TGTGCCACCAGCGATCCCGGAGCGGGAGCTGAGGGCTACACCTTC
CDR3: CATSDPGAGAEGYTF

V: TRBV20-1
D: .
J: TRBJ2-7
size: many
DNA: TGCAGTGCTAGTCACGAGTACGAGCAGTACTTC
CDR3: CSASHEYEQYF

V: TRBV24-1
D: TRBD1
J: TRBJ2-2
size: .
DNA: TGTGCCACCAGTGACCCGGGACAGGGAGAAGCCGGGGAGCTGTTTTTT
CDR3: CATSDPGQGEAGELFF

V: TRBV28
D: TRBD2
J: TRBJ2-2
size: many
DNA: TGTGCCATAAACCCTACTAGCGGGACCTTCGGGGAGCTGTTTTTT
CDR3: CAINPTSGTFGELFF

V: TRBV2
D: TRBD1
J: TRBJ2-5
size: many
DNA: TGTGCCAGCAGTCTCTTCCGGGACAGGGAGGAGACCCAGTACTTC
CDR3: CASSLFRDREETQYF

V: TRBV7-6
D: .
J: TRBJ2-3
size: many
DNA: TGTGCCAGCAGCCGACCGTCAGGGAGCACAGATACGCAGTATTTT
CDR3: CASSRPSGSTDTQYF

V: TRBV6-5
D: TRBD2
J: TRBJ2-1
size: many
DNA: TGTGCCAGCAGTTACTCCGCGGTAGCGGGAGGGCTAGGAACTGAGCAGTTCTTC
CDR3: CASSYSAVAGGLGTEQFF

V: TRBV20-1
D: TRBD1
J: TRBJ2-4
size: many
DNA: TGCAGTGCACGAGACCGGACAGGGGGGAACATTCAGTACTTC
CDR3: CSARDRTGGNIQYF

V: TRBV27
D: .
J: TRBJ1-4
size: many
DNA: TGTGCCAGCAGTCTAGGGGGGGGGCATGAAAAACTGTTTTTT
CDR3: CASSLGGGHEKLFF

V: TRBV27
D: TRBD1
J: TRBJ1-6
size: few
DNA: TGTGCCAGCAGTTCAGGGGGAATTGATTCACCCCTCCACTTT
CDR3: CASSSGGIDSPLHF

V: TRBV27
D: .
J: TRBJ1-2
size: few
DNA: TGTGCCAGCAGACTGACAGCTAACTATGGCTACACCTTC
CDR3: CASRLTANYGYTF

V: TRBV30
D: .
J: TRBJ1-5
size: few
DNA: TGTGCCTGGAGTCAAACAGATTCGGGATATCAGCCCCAGCATTTT
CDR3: CAWSQTDSGYQPQHF

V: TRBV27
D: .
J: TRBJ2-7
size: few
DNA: TGTGCCAGCAGTTTATTTTCAGGCCCCTACGAGCAGTACTTC
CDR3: CASSLFSGPYEQYF

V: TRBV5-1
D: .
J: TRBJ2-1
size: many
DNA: TGCGCCAGCAGCTTGAATGCCGGGGGCAATGAGCAGTTCTTC
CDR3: CASSLNAGGNEQFF

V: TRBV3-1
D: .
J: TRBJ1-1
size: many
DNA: TGTGCCAGCAGTCCATTCGACAGGAGAGGTGAAGCTTTCTTT
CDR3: CASSPFDRRGEAFF